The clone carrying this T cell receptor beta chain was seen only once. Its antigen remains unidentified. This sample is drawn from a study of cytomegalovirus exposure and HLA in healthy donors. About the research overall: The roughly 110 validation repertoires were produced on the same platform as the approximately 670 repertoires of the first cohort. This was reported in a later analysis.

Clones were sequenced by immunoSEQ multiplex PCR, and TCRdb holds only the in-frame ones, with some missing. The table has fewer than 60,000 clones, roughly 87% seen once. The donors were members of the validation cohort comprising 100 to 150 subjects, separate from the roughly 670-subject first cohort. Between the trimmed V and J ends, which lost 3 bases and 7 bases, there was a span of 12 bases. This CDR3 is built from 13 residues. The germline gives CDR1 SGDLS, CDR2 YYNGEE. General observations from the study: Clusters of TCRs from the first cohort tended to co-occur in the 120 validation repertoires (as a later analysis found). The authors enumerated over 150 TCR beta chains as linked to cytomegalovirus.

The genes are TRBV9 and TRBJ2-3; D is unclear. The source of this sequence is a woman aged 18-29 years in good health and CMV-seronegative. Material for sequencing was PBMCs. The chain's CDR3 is CASSASWRNTQYF. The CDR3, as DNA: TGTGCCAGCAGCGCCAGTTGGAGAAATACGCAGTATTTT.